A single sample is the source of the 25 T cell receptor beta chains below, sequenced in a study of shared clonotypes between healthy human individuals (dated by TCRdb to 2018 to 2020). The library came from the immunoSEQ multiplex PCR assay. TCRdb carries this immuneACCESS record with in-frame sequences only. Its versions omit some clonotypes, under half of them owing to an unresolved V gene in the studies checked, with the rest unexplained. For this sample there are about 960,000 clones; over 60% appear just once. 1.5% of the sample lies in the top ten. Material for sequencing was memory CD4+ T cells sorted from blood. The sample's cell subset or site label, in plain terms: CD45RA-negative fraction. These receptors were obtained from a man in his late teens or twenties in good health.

CDR3 sequence: CASSPGTSNYGYTF. Written as DNA, the CDR3 is TGCGCCAGCAGTCCCGGGACTTCTAACTATGGCTACACCTTC. The chain uses TRBV4-3 and TRBJ1-2, with a weak D call TRBD1 (5 bases). The V gene lost 6 bases and the J gene lost 0 bases, with 11 bases spanning the gap. CDR3 length: 14 residues. CDR1 and CDR2 from the germline V gene are LGHNA and YSLEER.

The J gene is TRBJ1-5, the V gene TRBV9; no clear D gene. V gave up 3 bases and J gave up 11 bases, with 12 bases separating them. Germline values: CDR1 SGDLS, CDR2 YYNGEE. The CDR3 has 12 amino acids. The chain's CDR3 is CASSDESGSQHF. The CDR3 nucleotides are TGTGCCAGCAGCGATGAAAGTGGGTCCCAGCATTTT. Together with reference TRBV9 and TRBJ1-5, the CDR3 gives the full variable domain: DSGVTQTPKHLITATGQRVTLRCSPRSGDLSVYWYQQSLDQGLQFLIQYYNGEERAKGNILERFSAQQFPDLHSELNLSSLELGDSALYFCASSDESGSQHFGDGTRLSIL.

DNA for the CDR3: TGTGCCAGCAGCGGAAGGGTAAGCGGGCAGTTCTTC. Translation gives CASSGRVSGQFF. The rearrangement joins TRBV13 to TRBJ2-1; maybe TRBD2 (5 bases). Germline values: CDR1 PRHDT, CDR2 FYEKMQ (reference sequence). The CDR3 is 12 residues long. V was cut by 5 bases and J by 12 bases, with 14 bases left in between.

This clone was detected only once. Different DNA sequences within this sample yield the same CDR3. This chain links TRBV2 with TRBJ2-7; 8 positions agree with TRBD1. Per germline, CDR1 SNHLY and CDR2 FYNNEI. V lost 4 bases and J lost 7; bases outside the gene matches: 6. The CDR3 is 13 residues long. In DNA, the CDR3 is TGTGCCAGCAGTGTTCAGGGGGCGGGGGAGCAGTACTTC. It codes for CASSVQGAGEQYF.

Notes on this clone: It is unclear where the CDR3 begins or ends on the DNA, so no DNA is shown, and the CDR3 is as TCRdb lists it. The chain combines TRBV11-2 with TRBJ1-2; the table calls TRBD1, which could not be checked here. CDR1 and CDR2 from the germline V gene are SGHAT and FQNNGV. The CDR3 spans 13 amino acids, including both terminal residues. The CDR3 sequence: CASSLVGQGAGTF.

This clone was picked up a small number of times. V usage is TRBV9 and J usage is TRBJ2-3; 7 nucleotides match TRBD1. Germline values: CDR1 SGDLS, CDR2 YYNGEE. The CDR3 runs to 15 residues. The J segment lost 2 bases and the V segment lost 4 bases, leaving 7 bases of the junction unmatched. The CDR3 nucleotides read TGTGCCAGCAGCTCCCGACAGGGCGACACAGATACGCAGTATTTT. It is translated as CASSSRQGDTDTQYF.

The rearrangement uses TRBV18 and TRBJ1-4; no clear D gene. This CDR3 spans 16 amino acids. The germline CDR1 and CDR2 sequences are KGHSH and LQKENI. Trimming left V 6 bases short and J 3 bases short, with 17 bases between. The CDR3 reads CASSGSRPSPNEKLFF. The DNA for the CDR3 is TGTGCCAGCTCCGGGAGCAGGCCTTCTCCTAATGAAAAACTGTTTTTT.

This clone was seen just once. CDR3 region: CASSPSLSSGEFF. CDR3 coding DNA: TGTGCCAGCTCACCTAGTCTAAGTTCGGGGGAGTTCTTC. The chain employs TRBV18 and TRBJ2-1, with a possible D match to TRBD2 (6 bases). Germline CDR1 KGHSH, CDR2 LQKENI. Trimming pared 3 bases from V and 14 bases from J, leaving 17 bases between. The CDR3 extends over 13 amino acids.

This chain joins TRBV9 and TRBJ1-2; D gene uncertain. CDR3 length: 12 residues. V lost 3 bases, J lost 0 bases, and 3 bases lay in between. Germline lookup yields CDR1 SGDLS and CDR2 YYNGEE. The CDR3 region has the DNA TGTGCCAGCAGCGATGCTAACTATGGCTACACCTTC. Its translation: CASSDANYGYTF.

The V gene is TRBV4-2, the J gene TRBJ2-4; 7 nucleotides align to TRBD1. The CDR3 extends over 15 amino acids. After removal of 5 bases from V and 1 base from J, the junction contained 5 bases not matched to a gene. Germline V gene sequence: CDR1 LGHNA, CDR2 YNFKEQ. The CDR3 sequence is CASSEVTGAKNIQYF. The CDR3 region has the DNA TGTGCCAGCAGCGAAGTGACAGGGGCCAAAAACATTCAGTACTTC.

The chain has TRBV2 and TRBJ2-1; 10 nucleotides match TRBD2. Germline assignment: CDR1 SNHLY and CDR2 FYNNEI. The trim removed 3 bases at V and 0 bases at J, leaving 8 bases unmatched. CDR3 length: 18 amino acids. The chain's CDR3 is CASSDRSGGASSYNEQFF. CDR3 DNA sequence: TGTGCCAGCAGTGATAGAAGCGGGGGGGCCAGCTCCTACAATGAGCAGTTCTTC.

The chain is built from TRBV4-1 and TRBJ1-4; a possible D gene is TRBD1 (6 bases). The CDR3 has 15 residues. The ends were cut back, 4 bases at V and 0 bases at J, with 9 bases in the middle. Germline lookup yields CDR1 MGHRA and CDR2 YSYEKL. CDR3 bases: TGCGCCAGCAGCCCCAGGACAGCAACTAATGAAAAACTGTTTTTT. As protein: CASSPRTATNEKLFF.

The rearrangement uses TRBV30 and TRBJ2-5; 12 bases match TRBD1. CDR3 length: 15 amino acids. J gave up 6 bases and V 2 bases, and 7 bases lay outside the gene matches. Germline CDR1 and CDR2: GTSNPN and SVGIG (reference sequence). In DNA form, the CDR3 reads TGTGCCTGGAGTTTGGGACAGGGGGCGAGGAAGACCCAGTACTTC. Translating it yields CAWSLGQGARKTQYF. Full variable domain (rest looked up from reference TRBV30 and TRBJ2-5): SQTIHQWPATLVQPVGSPLSLECTVEGTSNPNLYWYRQAAGRGLQLLFYSVGIGQISSEVPQNLSASRPQDRQFILSSKKLLLSDSGFYLCAWSLGQGARKTQYFGPGTRLLVL.

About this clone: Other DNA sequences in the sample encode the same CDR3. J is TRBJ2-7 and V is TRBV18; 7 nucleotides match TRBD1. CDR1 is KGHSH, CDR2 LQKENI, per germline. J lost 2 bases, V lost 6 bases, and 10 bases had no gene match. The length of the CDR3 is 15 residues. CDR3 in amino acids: CASSPPGQGAYEQYF. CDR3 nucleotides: TGTGCCAGCTCCCCCCCCGGGCAGGGGGCCTACGAGCAGTACTTC.

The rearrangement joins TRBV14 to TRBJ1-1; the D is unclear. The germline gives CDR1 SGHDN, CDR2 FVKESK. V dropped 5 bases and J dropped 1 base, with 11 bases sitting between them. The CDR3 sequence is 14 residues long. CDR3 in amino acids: CASSFRVPNTEAFF. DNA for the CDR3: TGTGCCAGCAGCTTCCGGGTTCCGAACACTGAAGCTTTCTTT.

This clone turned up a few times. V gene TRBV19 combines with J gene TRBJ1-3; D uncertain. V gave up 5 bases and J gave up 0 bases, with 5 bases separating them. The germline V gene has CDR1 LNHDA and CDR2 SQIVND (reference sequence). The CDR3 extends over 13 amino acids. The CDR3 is CASSPSSGNTIYF. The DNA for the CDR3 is TGTGCCAGTAGTCCCTCCTCTGGAAACACCATATATTTT.

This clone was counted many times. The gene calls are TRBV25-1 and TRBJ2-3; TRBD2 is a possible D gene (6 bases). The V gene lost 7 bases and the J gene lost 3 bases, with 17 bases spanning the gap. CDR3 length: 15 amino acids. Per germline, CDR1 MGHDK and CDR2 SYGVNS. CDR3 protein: CASTPPGLQTDTQYF. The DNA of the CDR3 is TGTGCCAGCACCCCTCCGGGACTCCAAACAGATACGCAGTATTTT.

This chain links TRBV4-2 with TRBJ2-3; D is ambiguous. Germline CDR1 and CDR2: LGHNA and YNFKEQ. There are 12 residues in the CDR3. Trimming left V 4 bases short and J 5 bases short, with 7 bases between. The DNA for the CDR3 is TGTGCCAGCAGCCTCCCGGGAGATACGCAGTATTTT. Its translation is CASSLPGDTQYF.

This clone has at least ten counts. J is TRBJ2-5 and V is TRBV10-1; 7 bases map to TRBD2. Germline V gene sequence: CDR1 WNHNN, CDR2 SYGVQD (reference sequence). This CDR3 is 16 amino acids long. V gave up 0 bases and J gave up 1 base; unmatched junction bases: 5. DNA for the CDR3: TGCGCCAGCAGTGAGTCGGGGTCGGGGGGCCAAGAGACCCAGTACTTC. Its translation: CASSESGSGGQETQYF.

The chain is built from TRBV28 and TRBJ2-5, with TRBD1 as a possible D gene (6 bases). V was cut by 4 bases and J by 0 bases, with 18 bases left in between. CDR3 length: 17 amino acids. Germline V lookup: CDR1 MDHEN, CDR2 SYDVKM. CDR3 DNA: TGTGCCAGCAGTTCCCCGATGGGGGACACCCACCAAGAGACCCAGTACTTC. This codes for CASSSPMGDTHQETQYF.

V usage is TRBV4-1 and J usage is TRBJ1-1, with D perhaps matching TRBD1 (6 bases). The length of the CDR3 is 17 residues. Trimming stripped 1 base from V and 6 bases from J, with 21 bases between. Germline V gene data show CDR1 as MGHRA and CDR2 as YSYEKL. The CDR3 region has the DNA TGCGCCAGCAGCCAAGGCGTAACAGGGCTGCAGTTATCTGAAGCTTTCTTT. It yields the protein CASSQGVTGLQLSEAFF.

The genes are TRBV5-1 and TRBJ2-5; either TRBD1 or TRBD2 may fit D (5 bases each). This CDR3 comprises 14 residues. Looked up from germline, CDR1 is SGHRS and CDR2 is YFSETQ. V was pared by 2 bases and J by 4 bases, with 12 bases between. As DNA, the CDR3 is TGCGCCAGCAGCTTCTTCCGGGACGTAGAGACCCAGTACTTC. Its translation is CASSFFRDVETQYF.

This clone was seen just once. The CDR3 bases are TGTGCCATCAGTGAGTCCTCGGTCCGGGAGACCCAGTACTTC. Protein product: CAISESSVRETQYF. V usage is TRBV10-3 and J usage is TRBJ2-5; no definite D call. Germline V gene sequence: CDR1 ENHRY, CDR2 SYGVKD. V was trimmed by 0 bases and J by 5 bases, leaving 10 bases between them. The CDR3 contains 14 residues.

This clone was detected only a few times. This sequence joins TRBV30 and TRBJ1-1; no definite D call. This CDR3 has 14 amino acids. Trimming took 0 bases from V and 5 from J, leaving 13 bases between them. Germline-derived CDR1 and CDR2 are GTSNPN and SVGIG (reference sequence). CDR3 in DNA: TGTGCCTGGAGTGTAGGGTCCGGGAATACTGAAGCTTTCTTT. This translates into CAWSVGSGNTEAFF.

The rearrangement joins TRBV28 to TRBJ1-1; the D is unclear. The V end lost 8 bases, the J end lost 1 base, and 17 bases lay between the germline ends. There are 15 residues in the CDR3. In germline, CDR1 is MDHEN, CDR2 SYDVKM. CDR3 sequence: CASHSFGVENTEAFF. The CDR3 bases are TGTGCCAGCCATAGTTTTGGGGTCGAGAACACTGAAGCTTTCTTT.